The present TCR beta chain was sequenced within a study of CD8 T cells in Susac syndrome. RNA in amounts of roughly 0.5 to 1 ug was reverse transcribed with random hexamers. TCRdb passed the immunoSEQ multiplex PCR reads through MiXCR, listing each CDR3 protein once. The sample includes 400,000 to 550,000 distinct CDR3 sequences, about 85% of them seen just once. Included as multiple sclerosis controls were treatment-naive patients who had stable or active relapsing-remitting disease. The CDR3 runs to 18 residues. Germline V gene lookup returns CDR1 MGHRA and CDR2 YSYEKL. Trimming stripped 1 base from V and 5 bases from J, with 21 bases between.

The receptor was isolated from a human donor with multiple sclerosis. The specimen was CD8+ T cells from PBMCs. The chain is built from TRBV4-1 and TRBJ2-1; D might be TRBD1 (6 bases). CDR3 in DNA: TGCGCCAGCAGCCAAGTCGGTACGACAGGACCAAACGACAATGAGCAGTTCTTC. Translating gives CASSQVGTTGPNDNEQFF.